This TCR beta chain appears in the sequencing data of a study of cytomegalovirus exposure and HLA in healthy donors. Overall study findings and caveats: Fewer N-insertions than the 666-donor mean were reportedly shown by an Asian-associated ancestry cluster in a later analysis. Sequence variants that were highly shared formed a cluster that was likely a sequencing artifact.

This clone was recorded a few times. What it binds is not known. This PCR relied on a set of 60 Vbeta primers and 13 Jbeta primers. This table comes from immunoSEQ multiplex PCR, and its TCRdb copy is limited to in-frame clones, with some not included. The sample has some 140,000 clones; 70% to 75% are singletons. The CDR3 totals 14 residues. Between the trimmed V and J ends, which lost 4 bases and 6 bases, there was a span of 12 bases. CDR1 is MNHEY and CDR2 is SVGAGI in the germline V gene. The origin of this receptor is a woman in her thirties or forties in good health and CMV-seronegative. J is TRBJ2-2 and V is TRBV6-5; tentatively, D is TRBD2 (6 bases). The sample comprised PBMCs. The CDR3 bases are TGTGCCAGCAGTTTAACGGGGGACCCCGGGGAGCTGTTTTTT. Its translation: CASSLTGDPGELFF.